A single sample gave rise to the 2 T cell receptor beta chains below, sequenced in a study of cytomegalovirus exposure and HLA in healthy donors. The protocol was immunoSEQ multiplex PCR, while the TCRdb copy is restricted to in-frame clones and leaves out a portion. The sample contains roughly 56,000 clones, 90% to 95% of which appear only once. The specimen was PBMCs. These receptors originate from a woman aged 25 to 39 in good health and CMV-seronegative.

V usage is TRBV7-3 and J usage is TRBJ2-3, with 7 bases matching TRBD1. Germline V gene data show CDR1 as SGHTA and CDR2 as FQGTGA. CDR3 length: 16 residues. J gave up 3 bases and V 2 bases, and 8 bases lay outside the gene matches. The CDR3 region is CASSLSTGQGTDTQYF. The CDR3 DNA is TGTGCCAGCAGCTTATCGACAGGGCAGGGAACAGATACGCAGTATTTT.

The rearrangement links TRBV13 to TRBJ1-1; TRBD1 matches 7 bases. This CDR3 is built from 15 residues. V shed 5 bases and J 1 base; nucleotides not matched to a gene: 7. Germline lookup yields CDR1 PRHDT and CDR2 FYEKMQ (reference sequence). The CDR3 DNA reads as TGTGCCAGCAGCCCCCGCGACAGGGCGAACACTGAAGCTTTCTTT. It specifies CASSPRDRANTEAFF.